One TCR beta chain is described in this entry. Germline assignment: CDR1 SGDLS and CDR2 YYNGEE. The V gene lost 4 bases and the J gene lost 7 bases, with 14 bases spanning the gap. The CDR3 is 14 amino acids. The sample comes from a study of CD8 T cells in Susac syndrome. Study as a whole: Each patient with Susac syndrome, at the time of blood draw, was therapy-naive, on corticosteroids, or on intravenous immunoglobulin alone.

Reverse transcription of about 0.5 to 1 ug RNA was performed with random hexamers. The TCR beta CDR3 was amplified by immunoSEQ multiplex PCR across 54 Vbeta, 13 Jbeta. TCRdb fed the immunoSEQ multiplex PCR reads into MiXCR, producing one record per CDR3 protein. Among about 100,000 distinct CDR3 sequences, 95% were seen once, and the ten largest hold 0.3%. Material: CD8+ T cells from PBMCs. This TCR derives from a human donor with Susac syndrome. V and J are TRBV9 and TRBJ1-4; D unclear. CDR3: CASSSHPPGEKLFF. As DNA, the CDR3 is TGTGCCAGCAGCTCACACCCTCCGGGTGAAAAACTGTTTTTT.